One and the same sample provided the 23 T cell receptor beta chains below, sequenced in a study of T cells in Graves' hyperthyroidism and ophthalmopathy. RNA transcripts provided the source from which TCR beta CDR3 regions were amplified. HTBI primers drove first-round RT-PCR of the TCR CDR3. TCRdb reprocessed the multiplex PCR reads via MiXCR and lists one record per CDR3 protein. The sample has under 300,000 distinct CDR3 sequences, approximately 16% seen once. Sequenced input: blood. These receptors all come from a woman in her 50s with Graves' hyperthyroidism that later progressed to Graves' ophthalmopathy.

CDR3 sequence reads: CASSPTDSNPGNEQFF. As DNA, the CDR3 is TGCGCCAGCAGCCCCACCGACTCCAATCCGGGCAATGAGCAGTTCTTC. The rearrangement joins TRBV4-1 to TRBJ2-1; D is ambiguous. The germline CDR1 and CDR2 sequences are MGHRA and YSYEKL. The CDR3 loop spans 16 amino acids. Trimming took off 4 bases at V and 6 bases at J, with 19 bases between the two ends.

The genes are TRBV19 and TRBJ2-2; perhaps TRBD2 as D (5 bases). Trimming left V 4 bases short and J 9 bases short, with 9 bases between. Germline-derived CDR1 and CDR2 are LNHDA and SQIVND (reference sequence). This CDR3 has 12 amino acids. The chain's CDR3 is CASSRTYRELFF. The CDR3 bases are TGTGCCAGTAGTAGGACTTATAGGGAGCTGTTTTTT.

Ten or more counts support this clonotype. The V call is TRBV5-1, the J call TRBJ2-3; D call uncertain. Between the trimmed V and J ends, which lost 0 bases and 0 bases, there was a span of 8 bases. The CDR3 contains 15 residues. The germline V gene has CDR1 SGHRS and CDR2 YFSETQ. The chain's CDR3 is CASSLDSSSTDTQYF. CDR3 DNA: TGCGCCAGCAGCTTGGACAGCTCTAGCACAGATACGCAGTATTTT.

This clonotype was detected ten times or more. This chain links TRBV2 with TRBJ2-3; D gene ambiguous. Deletions cut 1 base from V and 2 bases from J, with 7 bases between. Germline V gives CDR1 SNHLY, CDR2 FYNNEI. The CDR3 covers 14 residues. The CDR3: CASSEGPITDTQYF. The CDR3, as DNA: TGTGCCAGCAGTGAAGGGCCGATCACAGATACGCAGTATTTT.

This clonotype was counted ten times or more. V and J are TRBV2 and TRBJ1-1; D is unclear. This CDR3 comprises 15 residues. V was pared by 7 bases and J by 1 base, with 16 bases between. Germline V gene sequence: CDR1 SNHLY, CDR2 FYNNEI. The CDR3 bases are TGTGCCAGCAAAACAGATCTGGGGAGGAACACTGAAGCTTTCTTT. Amino acids: CASKTDLGRNTEAFF.

This clonotype was observed a handful of times. The rearrangement uses TRBV6-2 or TRBV6-3 and TRBJ2-5; 7 bases line up with TRBD1. CDR1 MNHEY and CDR2 SVGEGT come from the germline V gene. The CDR3 loop spans 18 amino acids. The V segment lost 10 bases and the J segment 4 bases; nucleotides outside the gene matches: 24. The CDR3, as DNA: TGTGCCATAAGGTCCCCGGACAGGAGATACCCCTGGGGAGAGACCCAGTACTTC. Translation: CAIRSPDRRYPWGETQYF.

J is TRBJ1-6 and V is TRBV7-8, with 10 bases identical to TRBD1. The CDR3 spans 14 residues. Germline CDR1 reads SGHVS; CDR2 reads FQNEAQ. Unmatched junction bases numbered 4, after V lost 5 bases and J lost 9 bases. CDR3 residues: CASSPGQGGSPLHF. The CDR3 DNA sequence: TGTGCCAGCAGCCCCGGACAGGGGGGTTCACCCCTCCACTTT.

This clonotype was recorded many times. The chain has TRBV3-1 and TRBJ2-5, with D perhaps TRBD1 or TRBD2 (6 bases each). With 4 bases removed from V and 4 bases from J, the gap between germline ends came to 22 bases. The CDR3 sequence is 17 residues long. Looked up from germline, CDR1 is LGHDT and CDR2 is YNNKEL (reference sequence). The CDR3 DNA reads TGTGCCAGCAGCCGCCGTTCACAGGGACGACTAGGAGAGACCCAGTACTTC. This gives the protein CASSRRSQGRLGETQYF.

CDR3 protein: CSGGGGSGEQFF. DNA of the CDR3: TGCAGCGGGGGTGGCGGAAGTGGTGAGCAGTTCTTC. J is TRBJ2-1 and V is TRBV29-1; the D is unclear. V was cut by 7 bases and J by 9 bases, with 16 bases left in between. Germline CDR1 SQVTM, CDR2 ANQGSEA. The CDR3 spans 12 residues.

There are many counts of this clonotype. This may come from a read error, since a much larger clone is one base off. The chain combines TRBV12-3 or TRBV12-4 with TRBJ1-1; weak D call: TRBD1 (6 bases). V dropped 5 bases and J dropped 3 bases, with 7 bases sitting between them. This CDR3 contains 12 residues. CDR3 loop: CASSEGDTEAFF. The CDR3, as DNA: TGTGCCAGCAGTGAGGGGGACACTGAAGCTTTCTTT.

This clonotype appeared many times. The chain links TRBV2 to TRBJ1-6; 9 nucleotides align to TRBD1. Trimming at V came to 7 bases and at J to 7 bases, leaving 5 bases not matched to a gene. The CDR3 contains 14 residues. The germline gives CDR1 SNHLY, CDR2 FYNNEI. The chain's CDR3 is CASNPGQGNSPLHF. In DNA, the CDR3 is TGTGCCAGCAATCCGGGACAGGGAAATTCACCCCTCCACTTT.

This clonotype was seen ten or more times. The rearrangement joins TRBV11-2 to TRBJ2-2, with 9 bases aligning to TRBD2. The CDR3 is made up of 15 amino acids. Germline CDR1 is SGHAT and CDR2 is FQNNGV. With 3 bases clipped from V and 6 bases from J, the junction kept 5 bases outside the gene matches. CDR3 region: CASSLHSGSAGELFF. In DNA form, the CDR3 reads TGTGCCAGCAGCTTGCATAGCGGGAGCGCCGGGGAGCTGTTTTTT.

This clonotype occurred many times. This rearrangement joins TRBV18 to TRBJ2-1; perhaps TRBD2 as D (5 bases). The CDR3 spans 16 residues. Looked up from germline, CDR1 is KGHSH and CDR2 is LQKENI. V lost 6 bases and J lost 9, with 24 bases in between. For the CDR3, the DNA is TGTGCCAGCTCGTCCCCTGAGAGCGGTAGGATAGGTGAGCAGTTCTTC. Translated: CASSSPESGRIGEQFF. Using reference TRBV18 and TRBJ2-1 for the parts outside the CDR3, the full variable domain is NAGVMQNPRHLVRRRGQEARLRCSPMKGHSHVYWYRQLPEEGLKFMVYLQKENIIDESGMPKERFSAEFPKEGPSILRIQQVVRGDSAAYFCASSSPESGRIGEQFFGPGTRLTVL.

This clonotype was counted at least ten times. The chain combines TRBV2 with TRBJ1-1; D call uncertain. The V end was cut by 4 bases, the J end by 4 bases, with 10 bases between. The CDR3 length is 13 residues. Germline V gives CDR1 SNHLY, CDR2 FYNNEI. The CDR3 bases are TGTGCCAGCAGTGTAATTCCCGGCACTGAAGCTTTCTTT. It codes for CASSVIPGTEAFF.

This clonotype appeared many times. The chain is built from TRBV7-2 and TRBJ2-1; D ambiguous. Per germline, CDR1 SGHTA and CDR2 FQGNSA. V was clipped by 5 bases and J by 1 base, with 9 bases between them. The CDR3 sequence is 14 residues long. CDR3 in DNA: TGTGCCAGCAGCCACCAAGCGTCCTACAATGAGCAGTTCTTC. This translates into CASSHQASYNEQFF. Supplemented by reference TRBV7-2 and TRBJ2-1, the full variable domain reads GAGVSQSPSNKVTEKGKDVELRCDPISGHTALYWYRQSLGQGLEFLIYFQGNSAPDKSGLPSDRFSAERTGGSVSTLTIQRTQQEDSAVYLCASSHQASYNEQFFGPGTRLTVL.

This clonotype was seen repeatedly, ten times or more. The chain carries TRBV2 and TRBJ2-2, with 13 bases fitting TRBD2. V lost 3 bases to trimming and J lost 0 bases; unmatched junction nucleotides: 4. Germline-derived CDR1 and CDR2 are SNHLY and FYNNEI. The CDR3 is 18 residues long. The DNA of the CDR3 is TGTGCCAGCAGTGATGGGGGACTAGCGGGACCGAACACCGGGGAGCTGTTTTTT. It translates to CASSDGGLAGPNTGELFF.

Many counts were recorded for this clonotype. The J gene is TRBJ2-7, the V gene TRBV30, with D hard to call. The CDR3 is 13 amino acids. Between the trimmed V and J ends, which lost 1 base and 0 bases, there was a span of 7 bases. Germline CDR1 and CDR2: GTSNPN and SVGIG (reference sequence). CDR3 loop: CAWSELDSYEQYF. CDR3 sequence (DNA): TGTGCCTGGAGTGAACTTGACTCCTACGAGCAGTACTTC.

The rearrangement links TRBV28 to TRBJ2-6; D might be TRBD2 (5 bases). CDR3 length equals 16 residues. Trimming pared 1 base from V and 2 bases from J, leaving 9 bases between. Germline assignment: CDR1 MDHEN and CDR2 SYDVKM. CDR3 amino acids: CASSLSSGAGANVLTF. The CDR3 DNA follows: TGTGCCAGCAGTTTATCGTCCGGGGCTGGGGCCAACGTCCTGACTTTC.

At least ten counts were recorded for this clonotype. The chain couples TRBV2 to TRBJ2-1; perhaps TRBD2 as D (5 bases). V was clipped by 8 bases and J by 10 bases, with 12 bases between them. Germline lookup yields CDR1 SNHLY and CDR2 FYNNEI. This CDR3 has 11 residues. The CDR3 here is CASPGIGEQFF. CDR3 nucleotide sequence: TGTGCCAGCCCCGGGATCGGGGAGCAGTTCTTC.

The chain employs TRBV11-2 and TRBJ1-1, with a possible D match to TRBD1 (6 bases). CDR3 length equals 15 residues. With 4 bases removed from V and 1 base from J, the gap between germline ends came to 13 bases. Germline CDR1 reads SGHAT; CDR2 reads FQNNGV. CDR3 nucleotide sequence: TGTGCCAGCAGCTGGCGCAGGGGCGGGAACACTGAAGCTTTCTTT. This encodes CASSWRRGGNTEAFF.

In this sample, this clonotype turned up many times. The chain employs TRBV20-1 and TRBJ1-5; D is ambiguous. Germline V gene data show CDR1 as DFQATT and CDR2 as SNEGSKA (reference sequence). V gave up 4 bases and J gave up 1 base, with 8 bases separating them. The CDR3 sequence is 13 residues long. In DNA, the CDR3 is TGCAGTGCTAAAAGGGAAAGCAATCAGCCCCAGCATTTT. Amino acids: CSAKRESNQPQHF.

This clonotype has ten or more counts. This rearrangement joins TRBV2 to TRBJ2-5, with TRBD1 identical over 7 bases. CDR3 length: 15 residues. Losses at the gene ends were 6 bases for V and 5 bases for J; bases not matched to a gene: 12. Per the germline V gene, CDR1 is SNHLY and CDR2 is FYNNEI. The CDR3 nucleotides are TGTGCCAGCAGACCGGGACAGTCCTCCCTGGAGACCCAGTACTTC. It specifies CASRPGQSSLETQYF.

This clonotype was detected ten times or more. The rearrangement links TRBV7-3 to TRBJ2-3; D is ambiguous. The V gene's germline CDR1 is SGHTA and CDR2 FQGTGA. The CDR3 covers 14 residues. V lost 0 bases, J lost 5 bases, and 9 bases lay in between. The CDR3 reads CASSLTTSGDTQYF. The CDR3 DNA reads as TGTGCCAGCAGCTTAACTACGTCGGGAGATACGCAGTATTTT.